This TCR beta chain was retrieved from a study of CD8 T cells in Susac syndrome (dated by TCRdb to between 2018 and 2020). In terms of the full investigation: The study used repertoire sequencing to test whether antigen drove CD8+ T cell activation and differentiation in Susac syndrome. Study-wide conclusions, independent of this receptor: The number of individuals in the TCR sequencing and HLA analysis was recognized as being relatively small.

Comments on this clonotype: The target of this receptor is not known. Within one base of it there is no much larger clone, and no base qualities were kept.

High-throughput TCR beta sequencing profiled peripheral blood CD8+ and CD4+ T cells from healthy donors, Susac syndrome patients and multiple sclerosis patients. The healthy donors served as controls matched for age and sex. Bulk CD8+ and CD4+ T cells were purified magnetically by negative isolation, whereas CD8+ TEMRA cells were enriched by FACS. Blood was drawn into EDTA tubes, processed within 24 hours, and PBMCs were isolated by density gradient centrifugation. PBMCs destined for TCR sequencing were cryopreserved in liquid nitrogen and later thawed in a 37 °C water bath. Purity of sorted or isolated CD4+, CD8+ and CD8+ TEMRA cells was at least 90%. For CDR1 and CDR2, the germline V gene lists SGHTA and FQGNSA. Including the terminal cysteine and phenylalanine, the CDR3 comprises 15 residues. The kept DNA is CDR3 alone, 45 bases in frame from the first base. The trim is 3 bases for V and 10 bases for J, with a gap of 16 bases between the germline ends.

RNA was extracted with the RNeasy kit and roughly 0.45 to 1 ug was reverse transcribed using random hexamers. The immunoSEQ multiplex PCR assay, which covers 54 Vbeta and 13 Jbeta segments, was used to amplify TCR beta CDR3 regions. PCR amplification bias was corrected by using a synthetic template baseline for primer optimization and computational correction. The paper's data handling went like this. Reads were assigned to V, D and J genes according to IMGT and analyzed in immunoSEQ Analyzer, with only productive sequences retained. Clonality was calculated as one minus the Shannon entropy normalized by log2 of the number of productive unique sequences. For each patient and control, public and private clones were evaluated within the 100 most prevalent clones. Susac-specific clones were defined as absent from healthy and MS cohorts, over a thousand published viral clones and other ImmuneACCESS disease sequences. TCRdb itself trimmed the public reads at Q25 with fastp, ran MiXCR and retained productive beta chains. Rows with one shared CDR3 protein collapse into an entry with the most common genes and DNA. The V and J calls here are based on TCRdb, not the publication. The sample table records 150,000 to 200,000 distinct CDR3 sequences; approximately 90% of these occur just once. Approximately 0.073% of the sample goes to the ten largest clones.

In this chain, TRBV7-2 is recombined with TRBJ1-6, with the D gene too uncertain to name. This clonotype was sampled from a human donor in good health. Sequenced input: CD4+ T cells from PBMCs. The CDR3 protein sequence reads: CASSFPSTIGSPLHF. The nucleotide sequence reads TGTGCCAGCAGCTTCCCGTCTACCATCGGGTCACCCCTCCACTTT.